Each of the 20 T cell receptor beta chains below was sequenced from the same sample in a study of cytomegalovirus exposure and HLA in healthy donors (dated by TCRdb to about 2017). Libraries came from the immunoSEQ multiplex PCR assay. For the multiplex PCR, a mixture combining 60 forward primers for TCR Vbeta segments and 13 reverse primers for TCR Jbeta segments was used. The table was pulled from immuneACCESS by TCRdb, which kept in-frame rearrangements only. Such tables lose some clones; where checked, under half of the loss comes from unresolved V genes, and the rest has no known cause. The sample table lists about 140,000 clones, less than 90% of them with a count of one. Of the sample, 2.5% is held by the ten largest clones. Sequences were obtained from PBMCs. The source is a boy aged 2 to 9 in good health and CMV-seronegative.

This chain joins TRBV6-6 and TRBJ2-3; TRBD2 might be the D (6 bases). The CDR3 is 14 residues long. Germline CDR1 and CDR2: MNHNY and SVGAGI (reference sequence). Trimming shortened V by 7 bases and J by 0 bases, and 11 bases separated the two germline ends. This CDR3 is CASNPGTSTDTQYF. For the CDR3, the DNA is TGTGCCAGCAACCCCGGGACTAGCACAGATACGCAGTATTTT.

The rearrangement joins TRBV7-9 to TRBJ1-4; 8 bases match TRBD1. Unmatched junction bases numbered 12, after V lost 9 bases and J lost 9 bases. Germline CDR1 and CDR2: SEHNR and FQNEAQ (reference sequence). CDR3 length: 14 residues. This chain's CDR3 is CASDNAGTGQKLFF. CDR3 sequence (DNA): TGTGCCAGTGATAACGCCGGGACAGGACAAAAACTGTTTTTT.

This clone was observed a handful of times. The gene calls are TRBV27 and TRBJ1-1; 7 nucleotides align to TRBD1. Germline CDR1 is MNHEY and CDR2 is SMNVEV (reference sequence). The length of the CDR3 is 14 residues. The trim removed 5 bases at V and 6 bases at J, leaving 9 bases unmatched. The CDR3 DNA is TGTGCCAGCAGTGCGCCGGGACAGTCTTCTGAAGCTTTCTTT. This encodes CASSAPGQSSEAFF.

The chain uses TRBV5-1 and TRBJ2-3; 11 bases map to TRBD1. This CDR3 spans 17 amino acids. Germline values: CDR1 SGHRS, CDR2 YFSETQ. V gave up 4 bases and J gave up 0 bases; unmatched junction bases: 7. As DNA, the CDR3 is TGCGCCAGCAGCATCGGGACAGGGGGAACTAGCACAGATACGCAGTATTTT. Its protein product is CASSIGTGGTSTDTQYF. Variable domain in full (rest from reference TRBV5-1 and TRBJ2-3): KAGVTQTPRYLIKTRGQQVTLSCSPISGHRSVSWYQQTPGQGLQFLFEYFSETQRNKGNFPGRFSGRQFSNSRSEMNVSTLELGDSALYLCASSIGTGGTSTDTQYFGPGTRLTVL.

The chain joins TRBV7-9 to TRBJ1-3; D call uncertain. Germline V gene lookup returns CDR1 SEHNR and CDR2 FQNEAQ (reference sequence). The ends were cut back, 4 bases at V and 2 bases at J, with 15 bases in the middle. The CDR3 runs to 16 residues. CDR3 protein: CASSYTAEGTGNTIYF. In DNA form, the CDR3 reads TGTGCCAGCAGCTATACTGCAGAGGGTACTGGAAACACCATATATTTT.

This clone showed up just once. V is TRBV9 and J is TRBJ2-1; tentative D call: TRBD2 (6 bases). The CDR3 is 13 amino acids. V shed 6 bases and J shed 4 bases, with 11 bases lying between them. Germline CDR1 reads SGDLS; CDR2 reads YYNGEE. The CDR3 bases are TGTGCCAGCACGCGGGACGCATACAATGAGCAGTTCTTC. This sequence encodes CASTRDAYNEQFF.

The rearrangement uses TRBV4-3 and TRBJ2-2; 8 bases align to TRBD1. The length of the CDR3 is 18 residues. V was pared by 3 bases and J by 3 bases, with 12 bases of the junction left unmatched. From germline, CDR1 is LGHNA and CDR2 YSLEER. The CDR3 reads CASSQEQRTGTHTGELFF. The CDR3 nucleotides are TGCGCCAGCAGCCAGGAGCAACGGACAGGGACCCACACCGGGGAGCTGTTTTTT.

The table lists this clone with a few counts. This chain links TRBV7-5 with TRBJ1-5; the table's D call of TRBD1 was not tested on the DNA. TRBV7-5 is a recognized pseudogene. This CDR3 spans 19 amino acids. The CDR3 loop reads CVRSFRDRGDANSNQPQHF. CDR3 in DNA: TGTGTCAGAAGCTTTAGGGACAGGGGGGATGCGAATAGCAATCAGCCCCAGCATTTT.

This clone has just a few counts. The rearrangement links TRBV7-8 to TRBJ1-5, with 7 positions matching TRBD1. The germline gives CDR1 SGHVS, CDR2 FQNEAQ. Germline trimming cut 4 bases from V and 4 bases from J; bases unmatched to any gene: 7. The CDR3 is 15 residues long. The CDR3, as DNA: TGTGCCAGCAGCTACAGGGGCGCTTTGAATCAGCCCCAGCATTTT. Protein sequence: CASSYRGALNQPQHF.

The V and J genes are TRBV7-8 and TRBJ1-2; 8 positions match TRBD1. This CDR3 has 14 residues. V shed 1 base, J shed 8 bases, and the junction held 6 bases outside the gene matches. The V gene's germline CDR1 is SGHVS and CDR2 FQNEAQ. The CDR3 here is CASSLGDRIRGYTF. The DNA of the CDR3 is TGTGCCAGCAGCTTAGGGGACAGGATTCGGGGCTACACCTTC.

The CDR3 is CASSPPTGLTDTQYF. CDR3 nucleotides: TGTGCCAGCTCACCCCCGACAGGGCTTACAGATACGCAGTATTTT. This rearrangement joins TRBV18 to TRBJ2-3; 7 bases map to TRBD1. The CDR3 consists of 15 residues. J gave up 3 bases and V 3 bases, and 6 bases lay outside the gene matches. Germline CDR1 is KGHSH and CDR2 is LQKENI.

This rearrangement joins TRBV6-5 to TRBJ2-5, with 11 bases fitting TRBD2. J was trimmed by 5 bases and V by 5 bases; bases with no gene match: 7. Germline V CDR1 and CDR2: MNHEY, SVGAGI. The CDR3 is 15 amino acids. DNA for the CDR3: TGTGCCAGCAGTCCGTTACTAGCGGGAGACGAGACCCAGTACTTC. Amino acid sequence: CASSPLLAGDETQYF.

This clone was found once. The chain links TRBV28 to TRBJ2-7, with TRBD2 matching 11 bases. This CDR3 region has 15 residues. With 5 bases clipped from V and 2 bases from J, the junction kept 5 bases outside the gene matches. Germline V lookup: CDR1 MDHEN, CDR2 SYDVKM. Here the CDR3 reads CASSVTSGETYEQYF. In DNA, the CDR3 is TGTGCCAGCAGTGTGACTAGCGGGGAGACCTACGAGCAGTACTTC.

The V gene is TRBV28, the J gene TRBJ1-5; no reliable D call. There are 15 residues in the CDR3. V shed 4 bases and J shed 2 bases, with 12 bases lying between them. Germline V gene data show CDR1 as MDHEN and CDR2 as SYDVKM. The CDR3 region has the DNA TGTGCCAGCAGTTACGAGGGATGGGGCAATCAGCCCCAGCATTTT. Its translation: CASSYEGWGNQPQHF.

The chain uses TRBV6-1 and TRBJ2-1; tentative D call: TRBD2 (6 bases). The CDR3 is 15 amino acids. V was pared by 0 bases and J by 6 bases, with 12 bases between. From germline, CDR1 is MNHNS and CDR2 SASEGT. CDR3 nucleotide sequence: TGTGCCAGCAGTGAAGCGGCCGGGACTCGCAATGAGCAGTTCTTC. Translated, it gives CASSEAAGTRNEQFF.

Details on this clone: The sample holds other DNA sequences that translate to the same CDR3. The chain uses TRBV10-3 and TRBJ1-1; weak D call: TRBD1 (5 bases). This CDR3 has 15 residues. Looked up from germline, CDR1 is ENHRY and CDR2 is SYGVKD. V was clipped by 0 bases and J by 2 bases, with 10 bases between them. The CDR3 nucleotides read TGTGCCATCAGTGAGTCGGGGGGGGGAAACACTGAAGCTTTCTTT. Its translation: CAISESGGGNTEAFF.

As DNA, the CDR3 is TGCGCCAGCAGCCAATTACGGACTAGCGGGAGATCCTACGAGCAGTACTTC. It is translated as CASSQLRTSGRSYEQYF. V usage is TRBV4-1 and J usage is TRBJ2-7; 13 bases align to TRBD2. V lost 2 bases and J lost 1; bases outside the gene matches: 5. This CDR3 has 17 amino acids. CDR1 is MGHRA, CDR2 YSYEKL, per germline.

This clone occurred once. V usage is TRBV7-8 and J usage is TRBJ2-5; the D is unclear. Germline lookup yields CDR1 SGHVS and CDR2 FQNEAQ. V lost 2 bases and J lost 4, with 8 bases in between. The CDR3 spans 13 residues. The CDR3 is CASSLTTIETQYF. Here the CDR3 DNA reads TGTGCCAGCAGCTTAACCACAATAGAGACCCAGTACTTC.

This clone has a handful of counts. The chain uses TRBV7-2 and TRBJ2-3, with 8 bases aligning to TRBD2. Trimming removed 6 bases from V and 5 bases from J; junction bases left unmatched: 7. Germline-derived CDR1 and CDR2 are SGHTA and FQGNSA. The CDR3 loop spans 14 amino acids. As DNA, the CDR3 is TGTGCCAGCAGGGAAAGCGGGAGCGGAGATACGCAGTATTTT. Amino acid sequence: CASRESGSGDTQYF. The full variable domain, its missing parts supplied by reference TRBV7-2 and TRBJ2-3, is GAGVSQSPSNKVTEKGKDVELRCDPISGHTALYWYRQSLGQGLEFLIYFQGNSAPDKSGLPSDRFSAERTGGSVSTLTIQRTQQEDSAVYLCASRESGSGDTQYFGPGTRLTVL.

This chain links TRBV7-3 with TRBJ2-7; a weak D match, TRBD2 (6 bases). The V end lost 2 bases, the J end lost 2 bases, and 25 bases lay between the germline ends. CDR3 length: 19 residues. The germline V gene encodes CDR1 SGHTA and CDR2 FQGTGA. The CDR3 DNA reads TGTGCCAGCAGCTTATTTCGGGGAGGAGGTGGGCAGACGGCCTACGAGCAGTACTTC. Translation gives CASSLFRGGGGQTAYEQYF.